Listed below are T cell receptor beta chains from one sample, sequenced in a study of blood T cell repertoires in COVID-19. Sequenced by immunoSEQ multiplex PCR; TCRdb stores in-frame clones only, minus some. The data show roughly 120,000 clones, about 92% seen once. Sequencing was done on a sample of peripheral blood. The receptors originated from a man aged 45 to 65 with active COVID-19. Each CDR3 is given with its conserved first and last residue. Each record gives: J gene, clone size, V gene, CDR3 protein. Only some rows state a clone size, as once, few, many or a class for expanded clones.

TRBJ1-1,-,TRBV11-3,CASSPWTGRNTEAFF
TRBJ2-1,-,TRBV7-7,CASSPNRDNEQFF
TRBJ2-1,-,TRBV6-1,CASNEGTGSYNEQFF
TRBJ1-5,-,TRBV6-6,CASSYRTGYSNQPQHF
TRBJ2-2,-,TRBV18,CASSPTGTGELFF
TRBJ2-2,-,TRBV4-2,CASSQTGQGSTGELFF
TRBJ2-2,-,TRBV5-1,CASSLAQRANTGELFF
TRBJ2-5,once,TRBV3-1/TRBV3-2,CASSQVSLLAGGQETQYF
TRBJ2-7,-,TRBV27,CASSNDGVRLNEQYF
TRBJ2-4,once,TRBV14,CASSHFVKNIQYF
TRBJ2-3,-,TRBV5-4,CASSPPGLAGVGAQYF
TRBJ1-2,once,TRBV19,CASSIDRGTNYGYTF
TRBJ2-2,-,TRBV7-2,CASSRDRPPTGELFF
TRBJ1-3,-,TRBV7-9,CASSLGSGSGNTIYF
TRBJ2-5,once,TRBV7-7,CASSTTGVLAETQYF
TRBJ2-1,-,TRBV7-2,CASSPGQGYHNEQFF
TRBJ2-2,-,TRBV27,CASSFSGGVLPGELFF
TRBJ2-3,-,TRBV24-1,CATSGTRSLGTDTQYF
TRBJ1-1,-,TRBV5-6,CASSSDRGQILNTEAFF
TRBJ2-1,-,TRBV19,CASSTDSGRVQFF
TRBJ1-6,-,TRBV15,CATSRNNADSPLHF
TRBJ1-2,-,TRBV19,CASNRGDRVTNYGYTF
TRBJ1-5,-,TRBV29-1,CSFRSGGPGQPQHF
TRBJ2-1,-,TRBV6-6,CASSYSGTGDLDEQFF
TRBJ1-1,-,TRBV10-1,CAFPGSAGWPCTEAFF
TRBJ1-4,-,TRBV6-5,CASSETGSPNEKLFF
TRBJ1-4,-,TRBV5-6,CASSSRVANEKLFF
TRBJ1-2,once,TRBV9,CASSVGEQGGYTF
TRBJ2-2,-,TRBV24-1,CATSEAGLVSGGTGELFF
TRBJ1-6,once,TRBV9,CASSAGLTNSPLHF
TRBJ1-1,-,TRBV11-3,CASSPTTTANTEAFF
TRBJ2-7,-,TRBV2,CASSESTGIMKSSYEQYF
TRBJ1-2,-,TRBV28,CASSLQSRYGYTF
TRBJ2-3,-,TRBV19,CASRGASTDTQYF
TRBJ2-5,-,TRBV7-9,CASSLTSGGRETQYF
TRBJ1-1,-,TRBV2,CASGEMATEAFF
TRBJ1-2,-,TRBV7-2,CASSLTGTAALYGYTF
TRBJ2-3,-,TRBV15,CATSRVNKNTQYF
TRBJ1-3,-,TRBV2,CASSFQALSGNTIYF
TRBJ2-1,once,TRBV27,CASSPSFAPSGVGQFF
TRBJ2-7,-,TRBV27,CASHGGTGPYEQYF
TRBJ1-1,once,TRBV19,CASSDPGGVSTEAFF
TRBJ2-2,-,TRBV9,CASSEGVQATGELFF
TRBJ1-5,-,TRBV7-6,CASSLVADSNQPQHF
TRBJ2-1,-,TRBV6-6,CASSQDRGQSSYNEQFF
TRBJ2-5,once,TRBV2,CASSVEAGIMETQYF
TRBJ1-2,once,TRBV30,CAWSQGGNYGYTF
TRBJ1-1,-,TRBV30,CAWRLQGNTEAFF
TRBJ2-1,-,TRBV10-3,CAASLAGGSPNEQFF
TRBJ1-1,-,TRBV7-9,CASSLVGRPGVAFF
TRBJ2-7,-,TRBV6-6,CASSYSEGSYEQYF
TRBJ2-7,-,TRBV6-2/TRBV6-3,CASSLPQLAGGPNEQYF
TRBJ1-5,-,TRBV3-1/TRBV3-2,CASSLTGFQPQHF
TRBJ2-1,-,TRBV10-3,CAIRGTSGSSYNEQFF
TRBJ2-2,-,TRBV2,CASKTSGSNTGELFF
TRBJ2-5,-,TRBV19,CASKPQGVVQETQYF
TRBJ1-6,-,TRBV5-1,CASSPGGGRSSPLHF
TRBJ2-1,-,TRBV28,CASSSPPAGEQFF
TRBJ2-3,-,TRBV7-9,CASSSTSGYTDTQYF
TRBJ1-5,few,TRBV7-7,CASSSQGASGNQPQHF